This paragraph covers one T cell receptor (beta chain) sequence. Its recognized antigen is unknown. No quality values exist for individual bases; no much larger clone is one base distant. This sample is drawn from a study of control samples from healthy donors and cancer patients (TCRdb year 2020). The germline ends are 15 bases apart after V is trimmed by 0 bases and J by 6 bases. Sequences GTSNPN (CDR1) and SVGIG (CDR2) are obtained from the germline V gene (reference sequence). From cysteine to phenylalanine, the CDR3 is 15 amino acids long. The only DNA kept is the CDR3, 45 bases in frame from the first base. Library preparation used the immunoSEQ multiplex PCR assay. TCRdb limited this immuneACCESS table to in-frame rearrangements with V and J called. A share of clones is missing; checked studies link under half to unresolved V genes, and the rest is unexplained. For this sample the table gives 150,000 or so clones, of which about nine tenths were detected only once. Less than 2.5% of the sample is taken by the ten largest.

Material: blood. The receptor chain draws on TRBV30 and TRBJ1-5; the D segment could be TRBD1, given 5 matching bases. This clonotype originated in a woman aged 50 to 60 in good health. The CDR3 here reads CAWSVSRRDAQPQHF. The nucleotide sequence is given as TGTGCCTGGAGTGTAAGTCGCAGGGATGCTCAGCCCCAGCATTTT.